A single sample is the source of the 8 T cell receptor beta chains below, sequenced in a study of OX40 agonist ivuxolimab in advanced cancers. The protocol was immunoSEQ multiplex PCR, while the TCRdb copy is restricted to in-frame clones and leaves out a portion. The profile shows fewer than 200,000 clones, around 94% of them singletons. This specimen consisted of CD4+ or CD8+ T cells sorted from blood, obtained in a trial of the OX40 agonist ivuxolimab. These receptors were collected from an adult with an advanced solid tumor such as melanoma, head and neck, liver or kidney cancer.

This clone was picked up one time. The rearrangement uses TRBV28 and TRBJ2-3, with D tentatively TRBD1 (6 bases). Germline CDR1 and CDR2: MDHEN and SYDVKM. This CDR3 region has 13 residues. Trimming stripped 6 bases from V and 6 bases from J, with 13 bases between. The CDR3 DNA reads TGTGCCAGCAGGGAACAGGGTCGGGATACGCAGTATTTT. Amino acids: CASREQGRDTQYF.

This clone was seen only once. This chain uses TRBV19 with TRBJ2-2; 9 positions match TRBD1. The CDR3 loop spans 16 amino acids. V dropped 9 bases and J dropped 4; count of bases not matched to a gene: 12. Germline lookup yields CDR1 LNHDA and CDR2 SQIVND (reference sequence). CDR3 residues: CARLNRGQKSTGELFF. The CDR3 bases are TGTGCCAGATTGAACAGGGGGCAAAAGAGCACCGGGGAGCTGTTTTTT.

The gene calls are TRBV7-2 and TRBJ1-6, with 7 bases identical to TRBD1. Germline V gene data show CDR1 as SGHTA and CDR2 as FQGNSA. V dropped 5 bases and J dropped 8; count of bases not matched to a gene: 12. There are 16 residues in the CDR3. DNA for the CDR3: TGTGCCAGCAGCCCTCGACAGGGTATACTAGATTCACCCCTCCACTTT. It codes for CASSPRQGILDSPLHF.

This CDR3 is CASSSFGISAGGLLFF. CDR3 DNA: TGTGCCAGCAGCTCATTTGGGATCTCGGCGGGAGGTTTGCTGTTTTTT. This chain connects TRBV7-8 to TRBJ2-2; 8 nucleotides align to TRBD2. Germline values: CDR1 SGHVS, CDR2 FQNEAQ. V lost 4 bases to trimming and J lost 13 bases; unmatched junction nucleotides: 17. This CDR3 is 16 amino acids long.

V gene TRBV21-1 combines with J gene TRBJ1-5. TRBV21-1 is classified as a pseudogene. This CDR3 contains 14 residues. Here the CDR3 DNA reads TGTGCCAGCAGCCGGGGTCCGAGCAATCAGCCCCAGCATTTT. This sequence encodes CASSRGPSNQPQHF.

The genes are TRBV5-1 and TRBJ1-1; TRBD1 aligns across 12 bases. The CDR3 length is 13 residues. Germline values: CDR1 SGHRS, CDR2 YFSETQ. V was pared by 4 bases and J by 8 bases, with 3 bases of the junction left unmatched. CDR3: CASSGGTGGEAFF. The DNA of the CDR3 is TGCGCCAGCAGCGGCGGGACAGGGGGCGAAGCTTTCTTT.

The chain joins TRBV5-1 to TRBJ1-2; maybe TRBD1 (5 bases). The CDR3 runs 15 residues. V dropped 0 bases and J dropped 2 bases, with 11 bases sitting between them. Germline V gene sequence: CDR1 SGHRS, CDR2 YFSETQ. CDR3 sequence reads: CASSLGDAENYGYTF. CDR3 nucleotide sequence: TGCGCCAGCAGCTTGGGGGACGCGGAAAACTATGGCTACACCTTC.

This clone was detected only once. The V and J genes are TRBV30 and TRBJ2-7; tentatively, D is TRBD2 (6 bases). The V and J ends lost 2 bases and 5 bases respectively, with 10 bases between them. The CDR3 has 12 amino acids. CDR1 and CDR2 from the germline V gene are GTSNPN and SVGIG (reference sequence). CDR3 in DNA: TGTGCCTGGAGTCCGTGGAGGGACGAGCAGTACTTC. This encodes CAWSPWRDEQYF.